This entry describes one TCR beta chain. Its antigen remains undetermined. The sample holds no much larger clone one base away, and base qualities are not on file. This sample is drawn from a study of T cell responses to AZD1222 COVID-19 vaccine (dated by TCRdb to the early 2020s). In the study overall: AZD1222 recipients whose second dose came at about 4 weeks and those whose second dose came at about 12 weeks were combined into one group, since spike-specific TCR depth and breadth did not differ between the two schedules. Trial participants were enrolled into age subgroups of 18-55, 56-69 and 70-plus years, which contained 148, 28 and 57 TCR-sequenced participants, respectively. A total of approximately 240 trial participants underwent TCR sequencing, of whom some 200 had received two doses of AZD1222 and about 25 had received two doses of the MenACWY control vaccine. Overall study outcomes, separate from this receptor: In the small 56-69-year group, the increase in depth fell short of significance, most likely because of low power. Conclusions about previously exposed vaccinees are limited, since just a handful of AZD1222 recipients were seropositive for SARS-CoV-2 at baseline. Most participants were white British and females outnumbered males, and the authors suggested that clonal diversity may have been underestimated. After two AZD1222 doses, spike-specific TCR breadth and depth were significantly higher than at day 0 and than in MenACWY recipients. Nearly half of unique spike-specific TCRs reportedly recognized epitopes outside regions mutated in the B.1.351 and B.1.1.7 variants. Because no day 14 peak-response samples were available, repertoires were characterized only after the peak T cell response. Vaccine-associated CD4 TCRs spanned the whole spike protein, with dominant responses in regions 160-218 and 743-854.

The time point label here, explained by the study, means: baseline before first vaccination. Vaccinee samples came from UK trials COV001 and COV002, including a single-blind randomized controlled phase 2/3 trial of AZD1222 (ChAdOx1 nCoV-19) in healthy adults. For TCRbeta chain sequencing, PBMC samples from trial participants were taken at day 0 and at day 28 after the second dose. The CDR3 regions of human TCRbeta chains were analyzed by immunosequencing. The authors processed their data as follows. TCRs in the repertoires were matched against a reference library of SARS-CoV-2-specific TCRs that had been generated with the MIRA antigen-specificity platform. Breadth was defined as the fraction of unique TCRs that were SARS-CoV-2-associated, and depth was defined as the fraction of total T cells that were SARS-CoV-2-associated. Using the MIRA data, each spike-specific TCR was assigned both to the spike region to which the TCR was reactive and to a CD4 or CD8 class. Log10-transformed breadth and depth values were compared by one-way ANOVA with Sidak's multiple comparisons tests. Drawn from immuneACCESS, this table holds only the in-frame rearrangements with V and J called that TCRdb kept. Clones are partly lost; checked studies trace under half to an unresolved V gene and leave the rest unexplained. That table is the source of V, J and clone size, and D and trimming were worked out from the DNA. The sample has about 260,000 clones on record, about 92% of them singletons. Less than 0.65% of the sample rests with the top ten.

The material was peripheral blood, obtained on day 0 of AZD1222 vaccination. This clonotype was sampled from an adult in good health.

The DNA reads TGTGCCAGCAGTCCGCAGGGGACTTCACCCCTCCACTTT. Its translation is CASSPQGTSPLHF. The chain joins TRBV12-3 or TRBV12-4 to TRBJ1-6, and perhaps TRBD1 as D gene, on 6 matching bases. Trimming removed 5 bases from V and 9 bases from J, leaving 11 bases between the germline ends. The CDR3 measures 13 amino acids from cysteine to phenylalanine. CDR3 DNA is the only sequence kept; it has 39 bases, read in frame from the first base.